This TCR beta chain is from a study of blood T cell repertoires in COVID-19 (dated by TCRdb to the early 2020s). About the full investigation: Samples covering the acute and convalescent phases of COVID-19 were provided by collaborators in the United States, Italy and Spain. The prospective study material was composed of cDNA or gDNA derived from T cells, B-cell-depleted T cells, or PBMCs. The dataset comprised deeply sampled blood TCRbeta repertoires from subjects exposed to, actively infected with, or recovered from COVID-19. The repertoires were released in a freely available public database intended as a resource for research on the immune response to SARS-CoV-2. Samples were obtained from the ongoing ImmuneRACE study (first 160 participants) and from 1,000 to 1,500 subjects provided by 6 global collaborators. The sample metadata nearly always contained a de-identified subject ID, COVID-19 status, age in years and sex. HLA class I and class II types, where available, came from metadata supplied by the sample provider rather than from assay-based typing.

TCRbeta CDR3 regions were amplified from genomic DNA by means of the immunoSEQ Assay, a bias-controlled multiplex PCR. Concerning the study's data processing: Within the assay, amplification of reference gene primers was used to estimate how many nucleated cells each sample contained. Sequence reads were collapsed and filtered to measure the absolute abundance of every unique TCRbeta CDR3 rearrangement. For each sample, productive Simpson clonality was calculated as the square root of Simpson's diversity index across productive rearrangements. Drawn from immuneACCESS, this table holds only the in-frame rearrangements with V and J called that TCRdb kept. Clones are partly lost; checked studies trace under half to an unresolved V gene and leave the rest unexplained. D and trimming were read from the DNA, whereas the V and J calls and clone size are those reported in that table. In this sample the table shows approximately 170,000 clones, around 86% of which occur a single time. The ten biggest clones cover around 13% of the sample.

The V and J ends are trimmed by 5 bases and 6 bases, leaving 17 bases between them. The CDR1 and CDR2 encoded by the germline V gene are MNHEY and SVGAGI. The CDR3 sequence holds 14 residues, the cysteine and phenylalanine included. Of all the DNA, just the CDR3 is kept, 42 bases in frame from base 1. A second Seattle source provided samples from volunteer blood donors who had recovered from COVID-19. Each collaborating institution followed its own protocols to collect whole blood in K2EDTA tubes. Collaborator samples were shipped for TCRbeta analysis as frozen whole blood, isolated PBMCs, or DNA extracted from either sample type. A word on this clone: What this receptor recognizes is not known. No base quality information exists; no much larger clone differs at one position.

The full study reports these points: The quantity of clinical and demographic metadata differed by source and by participant and was supplied without curation.

This clonotype originated in a man in his 70s who had recovered from COVID-19. The rearrangement combines TRBV6-5 with TRBJ2-7, and perhaps TRBD2 as D gene, on 5 matching bases. The sample was peripheral blood. Here the CDR3 is given as CASSLLDTFGEQYF. The nucleotide sequence reads as follows: TGTGCCAGCAGTCTACTAGACACGTTCGGCGAGCAGTACTTC.